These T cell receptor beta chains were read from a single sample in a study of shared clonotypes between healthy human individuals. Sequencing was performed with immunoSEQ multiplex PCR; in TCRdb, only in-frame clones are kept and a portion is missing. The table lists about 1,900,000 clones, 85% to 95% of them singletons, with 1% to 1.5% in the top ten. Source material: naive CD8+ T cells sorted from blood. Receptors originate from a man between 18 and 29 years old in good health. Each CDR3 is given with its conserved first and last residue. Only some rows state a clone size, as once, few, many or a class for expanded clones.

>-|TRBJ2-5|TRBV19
CASSMDNEETQYF
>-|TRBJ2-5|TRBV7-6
CASMGREKKETQYF
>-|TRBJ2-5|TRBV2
CASSSIAGELLSIETQYF
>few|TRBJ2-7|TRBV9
CASSRDSSYEQYF
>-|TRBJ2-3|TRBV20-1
CSARVDTQYF
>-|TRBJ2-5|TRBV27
CASRRGGRAGVQETQYF
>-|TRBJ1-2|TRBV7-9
CASSLGDTHYGYTF
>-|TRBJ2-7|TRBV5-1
CASSFPASYEQYF
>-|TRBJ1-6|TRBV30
CAWSTGTGNSPLHF
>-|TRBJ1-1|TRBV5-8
CASSVRDRVGARTEAFF
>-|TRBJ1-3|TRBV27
CASSTTVGNTIYF
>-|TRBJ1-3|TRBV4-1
CASSQVRITSGNTIYF
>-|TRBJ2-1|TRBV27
CASSLRSPYNEQFF
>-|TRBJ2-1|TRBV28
CASSSRGGRDEQFF
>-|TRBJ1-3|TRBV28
CASSSNGGNTIYF
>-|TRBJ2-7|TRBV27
CASLPSAGEVLDEQYF
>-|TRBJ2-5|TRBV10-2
CASSERVGPETQYF
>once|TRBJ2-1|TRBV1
CTSAKIPPYNEQFF
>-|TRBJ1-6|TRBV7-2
CASSLETINSPLHF
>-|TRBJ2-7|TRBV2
CASSDLGGGAYEQYF